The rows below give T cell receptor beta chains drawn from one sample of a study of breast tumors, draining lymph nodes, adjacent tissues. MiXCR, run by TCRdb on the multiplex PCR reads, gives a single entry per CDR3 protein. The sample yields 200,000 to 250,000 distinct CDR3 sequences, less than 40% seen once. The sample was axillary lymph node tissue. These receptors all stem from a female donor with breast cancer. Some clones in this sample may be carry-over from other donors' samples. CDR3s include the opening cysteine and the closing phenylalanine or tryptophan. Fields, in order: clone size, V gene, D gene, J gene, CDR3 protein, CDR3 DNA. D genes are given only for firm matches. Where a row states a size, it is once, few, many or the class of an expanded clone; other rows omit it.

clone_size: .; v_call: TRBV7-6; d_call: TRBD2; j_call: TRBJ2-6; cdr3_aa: CASSLGGGGLNVLTF; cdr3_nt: TGTGCCAGCAGCTTAGGCGGGGGAGGCCTCAACGTCCTGACTTTC
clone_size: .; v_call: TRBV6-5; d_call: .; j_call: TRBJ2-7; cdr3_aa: CASSLRHSYEQCF; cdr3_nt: TGTGCCAGCAGCCTACGCCATTCCTACGAGCAGTGCTTC
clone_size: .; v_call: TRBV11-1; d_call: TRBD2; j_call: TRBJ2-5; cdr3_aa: CASSLEGLAGEGETQYF; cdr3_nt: TGTGCCAGCAGCTTAGAAGGACTAGCGGGAGAGGGGGAGACCCAGTACTTC
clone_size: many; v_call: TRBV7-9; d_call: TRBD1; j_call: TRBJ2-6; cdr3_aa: CASRRTGAPSGANVLTF; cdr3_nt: TGTGCCAGCAGAAGGACAGGGGCCCCCTCTGGGGCCAACGTCCTGACTTTC
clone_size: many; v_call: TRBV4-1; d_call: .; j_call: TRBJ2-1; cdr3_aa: CASSQAPGGNEQFF; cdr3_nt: TGCGCCAGCAGCCAAGCACCCGGGGGCAATGAGCAGTTCTTC
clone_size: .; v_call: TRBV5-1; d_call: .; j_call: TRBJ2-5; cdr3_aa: CASSLWGRFDTQYF; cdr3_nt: TGCGCCAGCAGCTTATGGGGCAGGTTCGACACCCAGTACTTC
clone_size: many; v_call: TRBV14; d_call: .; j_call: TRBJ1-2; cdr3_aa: CASSLRVGTDGYTF; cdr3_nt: TGTGCCAGCAGCCTTCGGGTCGGGACGGATGGCTACACCTTC
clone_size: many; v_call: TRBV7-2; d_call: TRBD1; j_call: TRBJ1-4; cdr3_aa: CASSLGQGNEKLFF; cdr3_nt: TGTGCCAGCAGCCTGGGACAGGGCAATGAAAAACTGTTTTTT
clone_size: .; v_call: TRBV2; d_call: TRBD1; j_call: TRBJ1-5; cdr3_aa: CASSAQGGNQPQHF; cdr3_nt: TGTGCCAGCAGTGCACAGGGGGGCAATCAGCCCCAGCATTTT
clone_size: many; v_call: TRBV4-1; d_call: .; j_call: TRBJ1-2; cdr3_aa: CASSQRKGGYTF; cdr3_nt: TGCGCCAGCAGCCAACGTAAGGGTGGCTACACCTTC
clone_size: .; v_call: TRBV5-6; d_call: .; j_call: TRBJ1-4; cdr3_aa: CASSLGSSTNEKLFF; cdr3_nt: TGTGCCAGCAGCTTGGGATCGTCAACTAATGAAAAACTGTTTTTT
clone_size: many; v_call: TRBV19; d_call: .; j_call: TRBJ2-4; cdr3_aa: CASTPPLTGTQAKNIQYF; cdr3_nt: TGTGCCAGTACTCCCCCACTTACCGGGACACAGGCCAAAAACATTCAGTACTTC
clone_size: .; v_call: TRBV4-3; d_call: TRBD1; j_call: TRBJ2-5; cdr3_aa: CASSQVATGGDQPQYF; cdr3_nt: TGCGCCAGCAGCCAAGTCGCGACAGGGGGAGATCAGCCCCAGTACTTC
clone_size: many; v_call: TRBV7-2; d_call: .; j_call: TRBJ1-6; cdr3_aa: CASSLALLTGSPLHF; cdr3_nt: TGTGCCAGCAGCTTAGCTCTCCTTACCGGTTCACCCCTCCACTTT
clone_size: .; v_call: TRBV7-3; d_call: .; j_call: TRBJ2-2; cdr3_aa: CASSQVGLVRTGELFF; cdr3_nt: TGTGCCAGCAGCCAAGTTGGATTGGTTCGCACCGGGGAGCTGTTTTTT
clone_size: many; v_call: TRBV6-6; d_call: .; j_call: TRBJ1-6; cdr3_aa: CASVPERVDNSPLHF; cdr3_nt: TGTGCCAGCGTTCCGGAAAGGGTGGATAATTCACCCCTCCACTTT
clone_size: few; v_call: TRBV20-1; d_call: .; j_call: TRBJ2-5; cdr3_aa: CSASQQNRGILAGPSVETQYF; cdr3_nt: TGCAGTGCTAGCCAACAAAACAGGGGGATCCTAGCGGGGCCGAGTGTTGAGACCCAGTACTTC
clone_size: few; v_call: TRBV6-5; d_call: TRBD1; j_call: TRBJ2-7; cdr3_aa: CASSHGTDLEQYF; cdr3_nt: TGTGCCAGCAGTCACGGGACAGACCTGGAGCAGTACTTC
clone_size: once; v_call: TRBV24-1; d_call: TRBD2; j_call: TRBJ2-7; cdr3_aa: CATSDSGTSGSDTYEQYF; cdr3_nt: TGTGCCACCAGTGATTCCGGGACTAGCGGGAGCGATACCTACGAGCAGTACTTC
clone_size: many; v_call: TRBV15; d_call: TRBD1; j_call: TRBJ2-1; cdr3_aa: CATSSPRTGISWEQFF; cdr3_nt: TGTGCCACCAGCTCCCCCCGGACAGGGATCTCGTGGGAGCAGTTCTTC
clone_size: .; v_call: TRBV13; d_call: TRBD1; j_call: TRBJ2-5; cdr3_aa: CASSPHPTGALVETQYF; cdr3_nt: TGTGCCAGCAGTCCCCACCCGACAGGGGCTCTCGTGGAGACCCAGTACTTC
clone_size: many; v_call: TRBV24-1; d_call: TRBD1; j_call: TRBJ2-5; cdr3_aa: CATSDRDSYQETQYF; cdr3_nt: TGTGCCACCAGTGACCGGGACAGCTACCAAGAGACCCAGTACTTC
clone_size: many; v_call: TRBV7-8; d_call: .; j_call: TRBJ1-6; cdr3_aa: CASSGMRTLGNSPLHF; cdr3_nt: TGTGCCAGCAGCGGGATGAGGACCCTGGGTAATTCACCCCTCCACTTT
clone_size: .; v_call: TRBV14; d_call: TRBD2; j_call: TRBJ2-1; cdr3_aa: CASSSRLAQTSFYNEQFF; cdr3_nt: TGTGCCAGCAGCTCACGACTAGCCCAAACTAGTTTCTACAATGAGCAGTTCTTC
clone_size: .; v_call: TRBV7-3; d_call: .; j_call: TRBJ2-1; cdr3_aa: CASNQLGVGEQFF; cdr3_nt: TGTGCCAGCAATCAACTAGGGGTGGGTGAGCAGTTCTTC
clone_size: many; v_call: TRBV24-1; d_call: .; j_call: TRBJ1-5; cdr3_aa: CATSGGDPNQPQHF; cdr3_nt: TGTGCCACCAGTGGGGGAGACCCTAATCAGCCCCAGCATTTT
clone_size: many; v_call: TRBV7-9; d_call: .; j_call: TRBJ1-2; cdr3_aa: CASSTSTEHLYGYTF; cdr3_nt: TGTGCCAGCAGCACCTCGACAGAGCATCTCTATGGCTACACCTTC
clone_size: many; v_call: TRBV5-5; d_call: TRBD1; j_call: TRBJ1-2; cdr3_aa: CASSLTLTGKYGYTF; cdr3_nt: TGTGCCAGCAGCTTGACGTTGACAGGGAAGTATGGCTACACCTTC
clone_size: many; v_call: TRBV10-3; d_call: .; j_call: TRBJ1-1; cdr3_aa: CAISENGYEAFF; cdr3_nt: TGTGCCATCAGTGAGAACGGATATGAAGCTTTCTTT
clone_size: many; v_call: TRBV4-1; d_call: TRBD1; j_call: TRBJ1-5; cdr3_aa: CASSHLDRGTGNQPQHF; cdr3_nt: TGCGCCAGCAGCCATCTGGACAGGGGGACCGGAAATCAGCCCCAGCATTTT
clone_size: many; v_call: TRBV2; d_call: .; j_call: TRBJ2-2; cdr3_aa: CASSDRVGNTGELFF; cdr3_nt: TGTGCCAGCAGTGATAGGGTAGGGAACACCGGGGAGCTGTTTTTT
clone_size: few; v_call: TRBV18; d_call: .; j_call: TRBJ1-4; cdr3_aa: CASSPQPRGHPAEKLFF; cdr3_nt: TGTGCCAGCTCACCTCAACCTCGGGGACATCCAGCGGAAAAACTGTTTTTT
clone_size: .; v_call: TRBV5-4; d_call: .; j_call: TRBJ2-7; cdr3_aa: CASSFDSSEQYF; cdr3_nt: TGTGCCAGCAGCTTCGACAGCTCCGAGCAGTACTTC
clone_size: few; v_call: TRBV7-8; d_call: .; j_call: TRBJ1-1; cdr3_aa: CASSLERNTEAFF; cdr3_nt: TGTGCCAGCAGCTTAGAAAGAAACACTGAAGCTTTCTTT
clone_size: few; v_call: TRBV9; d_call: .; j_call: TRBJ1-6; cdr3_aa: CASSAPYF; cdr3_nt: TGTGCCAGCAGCGCGCCGTACTTT
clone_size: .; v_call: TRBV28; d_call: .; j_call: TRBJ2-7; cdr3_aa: CASSQRDRSYEQYF; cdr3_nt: TGTGCCAGCAGTCAAAGGGACCGGAGCTACGAGCAGTACTTC
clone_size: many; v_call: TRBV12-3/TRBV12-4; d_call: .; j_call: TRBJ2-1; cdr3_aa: CASSPGRGEQFF; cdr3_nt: TGTGCCAGCAGTCCCGGAAGAGGTGAGCAGTTCTTC
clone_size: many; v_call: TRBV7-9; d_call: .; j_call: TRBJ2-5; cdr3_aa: CASSPRDNQETQYF; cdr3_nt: TGTGCCAGCAGCCCGAGGGACAACCAAGAGACCCAGTACTTC
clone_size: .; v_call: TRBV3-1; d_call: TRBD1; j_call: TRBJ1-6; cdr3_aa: CASSTGGMLALHF; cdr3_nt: TGTGCCAGCAGCACAGGGGGTATGTTGGCCCTCCACTTT
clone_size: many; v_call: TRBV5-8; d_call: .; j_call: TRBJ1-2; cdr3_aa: CASRGWTANYGYTF; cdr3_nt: TGTGCCAGCAGAGGATGGACAGCCAACTATGGCTACACCTTC
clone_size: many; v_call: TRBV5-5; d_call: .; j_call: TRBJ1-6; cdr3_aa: CASSLATYNSPLHF; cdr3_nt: TGTGCCAGCAGCTTGGCGACCTATAATTCACCCCTCCACTTT
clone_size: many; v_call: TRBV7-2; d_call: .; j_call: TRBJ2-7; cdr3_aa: CASSFSAGASYEQYF; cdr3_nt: TGTGCCAGCAGCTTTAGTGCGGGGGCGAGCTACGAGCAGTACTTC
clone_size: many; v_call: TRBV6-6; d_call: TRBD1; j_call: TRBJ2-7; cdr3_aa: CASRFDRESSYEQYF; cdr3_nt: TGTGCCAGCAGATTCGACAGGGAGAGCTCCTACGAGCAGTACTTC
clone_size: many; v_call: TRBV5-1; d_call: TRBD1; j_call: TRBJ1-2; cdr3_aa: CASRPGQGADGYTF; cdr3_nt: TGCGCCAGCAGACCTGGACAGGGGGCTGATGGCTACACCTTC